Following are 14 T cell receptor beta chains from one sample sequenced in a study of T-cell reconstitution after alpha-beta-depleted transplantation in children. As it was prepared, the TCRbeta library received unique molecular identifiers. TCRdb used MiXCR to reprocess the PCR reads, holding one entry per CDR3 protein. The sample contains 150,000 to 200,000 distinct CDR3 sequences, about 6.4% of which appear only once. The sample in question was PBMCs from the stem cell graft donor, obtained from the stem cell graft. The receptor source for this set is a human donor who donated a stem cell graft to a child with Wiskott-Aldrich syndrome.

This clonotype was recorded many times. The chain joins TRBV5-1 to TRBJ2-7, with 11 bases aligning to TRBD2. The trim removed 4 bases at V and 0 bases at J, leaving 3 bases unmatched. Germline V gene data show CDR1 as SGHRS and CDR2 as YFSETQ. The CDR3 consists of 15 residues. The CDR3 DNA sequence: TGCGCCAGCAGCGCCGGGACTAGCGGCTCCTACGAGCAGTACTTC. Its translation: CASSAGTSGSYEQYF. Full variable domain (outside the CDR3, taken from reference TRBV5-1 and TRBJ2-7): KAGVTQTPRYLIKTRGQQVTLSCSPISGHRSVSWYQQTPGQGLQFLFEYFSETQRNKGNFPGRFSGRQFSNSRSEMNVSTLELGDSALYLCASSAGTSGSYEQYFGPGTRLTVT.

This clonotype was recorded many times. The chain uses TRBV11-2 and TRBJ2-3; TRBD1 agrees at 9 bases. The CDR3 is made up of 15 amino acids. The trim removed 6 bases at V and 5 bases at J, leaving 9 bases unmatched. Germline values: CDR1 SGHAT, CDR2 FQNNGV. The CDR3 here is CASRQRGTGLDTQYF. As DNA, the CDR3 is TGTGCCAGCAGACAAAGGGGGACAGGGTTAGATACGCAGTATTTT.

At least ten counts were recorded for this clonotype. The CDR3 spells CASSELGSFSNQPQHF. CDR3 in DNA: TGTGCCAGCAGTGAACTCGGCAGCTTCTCCAATCAGCCCCAGCATTTT. The J gene is TRBJ1-5, the V gene TRBV6-1; D unclear. CDR3 length: 16 amino acids. The V and J ends lost 2 bases and 3 bases respectively, with 14 bases between them. Germline V gene data show CDR1 as MNHNS and CDR2 as SASEGT.

The V gene is TRBV3-1, the J gene TRBJ2-5; 10 bases agree with TRBD2. The CDR3 is made up of 16 amino acids. The V gene end was trimmed by 4 bases and the J gene end by 5 bases; junction bases not matched to a gene: 10. Germline V gene sequence: CDR1 LGHDT, CDR2 YNNKEL (reference sequence). The CDR3, as DNA: TGTGCCAGCAGCCTTTATCAAGCGGGAGGGTATGAGACCCAGTACTTC. Protein product: CASSLYQAGGYETQYF.

In regard to this clonotype: At one end, the junction sequence differs from germline, possibly due to a read error. This rearrangement joins TRBV7-2 to TRBJ2-7; 15 bases are a match to TRBD2. The CDR3 runs to 14 residues. Per germline, CDR1 SGHTA and CDR2 FQGNSA. The CDR3 DNA is TGTGCCAGCAGCCCAGGACTAGCGGGGGGGTACAGGCACTTC. Its translation is CASSPGLAGGYRHF.

In DNA form, the CDR3 reads TGTGCCAGCAGTGTTCAGGGGGTGAGGCAGCCCCAGCATTTT. Protein product: CASSVQGVRQPQHF. The chain joins TRBV2 to TRBJ1-5; TRBD1 matches at 7 bases. The V segment lost 4 bases and the J segment 7 bases; nucleotides outside the gene matches: 7. From germline, CDR1 is SNHLY and CDR2 FYNNEI. This CDR3 comprises 14 residues.

At least ten counts were recorded for this clonotype. The CDR3 region has the DNA TGCGCCAGCAGCAAGGACAGGGGGTGGGATACGCAGTATTTT. This translates into CASSKDRGWDTQYF. The V and J genes are TRBV5-1 and TRBJ2-3; TRBD1 agrees at 10 bases. Germline CDR1 SGHRS, CDR2 YFSETQ. Trimming removed 4 bases from V and 6 bases from J; junction bases left unmatched: 5. The CDR3 loop spans 14 amino acids.

This clonotype was detected ten times or more. The chain links TRBV5-1 to TRBJ2-5; D possibly corresponds to TRBD2 (6 bases). The CDR3 has 14 amino acids. Trimming pared 2 bases from V and 1 base from J, leaving 9 bases between. From germline, CDR1 is SGHRS and CDR2 YFSETQ. The DNA of the CDR3 is TGCGCCAGCAGCTTAGGAGGGATCCAAGAGACCCAGTACTTC. Its protein product is CASSLGGIQETQYF.

This clonotype showed up many times. This chain uses TRBV10-3 with TRBJ2-7, with 11 bases aligning to TRBD1. The CDR3 has 15 amino acids. The J segment lost 3 bases and the V segment lost 6 bases, leaving 7 bases of the junction unmatched. The germline gives CDR1 ENHRY, CDR2 SYGVKD. CDR3 sequence (DNA): TGTGCCATCAGCGGAACCGGGACAGGGGGCTACGAGCAGTACTTC. It encodes CAISGTGTGGYEQYF.

The V gene is TRBV18, the J gene TRBJ2-3, with TRBD2 identical over 9 bases. J lost 8 bases, V lost 3 bases, and 9 bases had no gene match. The CDR3 runs to 15 residues. In germline, CDR1 is KGHSH, CDR2 LQKENI. In DNA form, the CDR3 reads TGTGCCAGCTCACCGGCGGGGGGGCCTTCGGTTACGCAGTATTTT. Amino acids: CASSPAGGPSVTQYF.

This clonotype was observed many times. The chain recombines TRBV12-3 or TRBV12-4 with TRBJ2-7; 10 nucleotides align to TRBD2. This CDR3 has 15 amino acids. Trimming cost V 5 bases and J 2 bases; bases outside gene matches: 6. CDR3 in DNA: TGTGCCAGCAGTCTGACCGGACTAGCGGCCTACGAGCAGTACTTC. Its protein product is CASSLTGLAAYEQYF.

In this sample, this clonotype turned up many times. The genes are TRBV7-9 and TRBJ1-1; D possibly corresponds to TRBD1 (5 bases). Germline V gives CDR1 SEHNR, CDR2 FQNEAQ (reference sequence). Between the trimmed V and J ends, which lost 6 bases and 12 bases, there was a span of 17 bases. The CDR3 is 12 residues long. This chain's CDR3 is CASSPGRQGSFF. CDR3 sequence (DNA): TGTGCCAGCAGTCCTGGGCGGCAGGGTTCTTTCTTT.

Many counts were recorded for this clonotype. This chain connects TRBV7-2 to TRBJ1-1; D might be TRBD1 (6 bases). Germline V CDR1 and CDR2: SGHTA, FQGNSA. V lost 5 bases, J lost 8 bases, and 15 bases lay in between. The CDR3 is 13 amino acids. CDR3 DNA: TGTGCCAGCAGCCGAATGCAGGGGTCCGAAGCTTTCTTT. It is translated as CASSRMQGSEAFF.

This clonotype came up a few times. The chain recombines TRBV3-1 with TRBJ1-1; D unclear. There are 15 residues in the CDR3. V was trimmed by 2 bases and J by 6 bases, leaving 16 bases between them. Germline V CDR1 and CDR2: LGHDT, YNNKEL (reference sequence). Here the CDR3 reads CASSQLGVPVPEAFF. The CDR3 DNA is TGTGCCAGCAGCCAACTAGGCGTACCAGTCCCTGAAGCTTTCTTT.